This T cell receptor (beta chain) was documented in a study of STAT5B mutations in CD4+ large granular lymphocyte leukemia (dated by TCRdb to about 2022). In terms of the full investigation: Among the healthy controls, the CDR3 'QG' motif was associated with a particular HLA allele. The study compared the TCRbeta repertoires of patients with CD4+ T-cell large granular lymphocyte leukemia against those of healthy blood donors. The purity of purified fractions was confirmed by flow cytometry on FACSCanto II or FACSVerse to exceed 95% among lymphocytes. Summary of the overall study and its limitations: The data were not HLA-matched, and the higher clonality in CD4+ T-LGLL than in CD8+ T-LGLL could be due to the relatively small sample size. Main leukemic clonotypes were private to each patient, although under 30% appeared at low frequency in other patients' non-leukemic repertoires. CD4-sorted patient repertoires appeared more clonal than healthy CD4+ repertoires, and this difference persisted after removing the putative leukemic clones. Enrichment of TRBV06-family usage was observed among the top patient clones (8/27) relative to healthy controls (2/35).

TCRbeta rearrangements were sequenced from genomic DNA using the immunoSEQ assay at survey resolution. In the original analysis: In the TCR sequencing data, the smallest productive clonotype frequency that could be detected was 2.59 x 10-5. Only productive TCRbeta rearrangements, defined as complete and in-frame sequences, were included in the analyses. Clonality for each sample was calculated as Simpson clonality in the immunoSEQ Analyzer version 3.0. Clones were categorized by frequency as very rare, small, medium, large (1-20%) or hyperexpanded (>20%). Generation probabilities were estimated with OLGA 1.2.3, V-gene circos plots were made with VDJtools, specificities were searched in VDJdb, and CDR3 motifs were identified with GLIPH. TCRdb provides this immuneACCESS table in a form limited to in-frame rearrangements. Some clones are lacking; in checked studies, under half of them reflect an unresolved V gene, and why the rest are absent is not known. D and trimming come from the DNA, and the V and J calls and clone size come from that table. This sample has about 21,000 clones in its table, and over 65% of those were observed once. Approximately 28% of the sample belongs to the ten largest clones.

Buffy coats from over 35 blood donors, supplied by the Finnish Red Cross blood service, were used as healthy controls. All TCR-sequenced material derived from peripheral blood: patient blood samples and healthy donor buffy coats. Ficoll-Hypaque gradient centrifugation was used to isolate peripheral blood mononuclear cells. For the healthy controls, CD4+ cells were obtained from buffy coats by magnetic purification. Genomic DNA was extracted with the Gentra Puregene Cell and Tissue kit and quantified on a Qubit 2.0 fluorometer. The CDR3, cysteine through phenylalanine, is 16 amino acids long. Only the CDR3 portion is preserved as DNA: 48 bases, with reading frame beginning at the first base. The germline V gene gives CDR1 as SGHDT and CDR2 as YYEEEE. Compared with germline, V lacks 5 bases and J lacks 5 bases; bases without a gene match: 12. Worth noting for this clone: The specificity of this receptor is unknown. The record has no base qualities; no much larger clone is one base away.

The specimen was CD4+ T cells from blood buffy coats. The rearrangement combines TRBV5-6 with TRBJ2-3; 9 nucleotides in the junction match TRBD1. The clonotype comes from a human donor in good health. At the DNA level, the sequence is TGTGCCAGCAGTATTACATACAGGGGGCGAGGAGATACGCAGTATTTT. Protein translation: CASSITYRGRGDTQYF.